Shown below are 25 T cell receptor beta chains from a single sample sequenced in a study of T cell changes during pregnancy in multiple sclerosis. Generated by immunoSEQ multiplex PCR, the TCRdb table keeps only in-frame clones and is missing some. Here the sample spans tens of thousands of clones, just under 90% being singletons. The sample consisted of CD4+ T cells from peripheral blood mononuclear cells, taken in the first trimester of pregnancy. Receptor source: a female donor with multiple sclerosis, enrolled in a pregnancy study.

This chain uses TRBV4-1 with TRBJ1-1, with 7 positions matching TRBD1. V was clipped by 8 bases and J by 4 bases; unmatched bases: 13. Germline values: CDR1 MGHRA, CDR2 YSYEKL. The CDR3 extends over 15 amino acids. This chain's CDR3 is CASGDRVGMGTEAFF. Written as DNA, the CDR3 is TGCGCCAGCGGCGACAGGGTCGGTATGGGCACTGAAGCTTTCTTT.

This chain connects TRBV30 to TRBJ1-2, with D possibly matching TRBD1 (5 bases). The CDR3 length is 11 residues. V was cut by 3 bases and J by 7 bases, with 9 bases left in between. CDR1 and CDR2 from the germline V gene are GTSNPN and SVGIG (reference sequence). The CDR3 loop reads CAWSDRGGYTF. CDR3 in DNA: TGTGCCTGGAGCGACAGAGGTGGCTACACCTTC.

The V gene is TRBV6-1, the J gene TRBJ2-7; D perhaps matches TRBD1 (5 bases). V gave up 6 bases and J gave up 4 bases, with 10 bases separating them. Germline V gene data show CDR1 as MNHNS and CDR2 as SASEGT. The CDR3 sequence is 12 residues long. The CDR3 reads CASRDTQYEQYF. The CDR3 DNA sequence: TGTGCCAGCAGGGACACCCAATACGAGCAGTACTTC.

This rearrangement joins TRBV18 to TRBJ2-2, with D tentatively TRBD2 (6 bases). The CDR3 covers 13 residues. The V end lost 3 bases, the J end lost 4 bases, and 6 bases lay between the germline ends. Germline lookup yields CDR1 KGHSH and CDR2 LQKENI. Here the CDR3 reads CASSPGGTGELFF. CDR3 nucleotide sequence: TGTGCCAGCTCACCGGGGGGCACCGGGGAGCTGTTTTTT.

The CDR3 DNA sequence: TGTGCCAGCAGCTTCCTGGGACTAGCGGGGGGGAAACAAGAGACCCAGTACTTC. Its translation is CASSFLGLAGGKQETQYF. The rearrangement links TRBV7-3 to TRBJ2-5; 16 bases are shared with TRBD2. The CDR3 totals 18 residues. Per the germline V gene, CDR1 is SGHTA and CDR2 is FQGTGA. V gave up 3 bases and J gave up 2 bases; unmatched junction bases: 6.

J is TRBJ2-3 and V is TRBV6-6; D perhaps matches TRBD1 (6 bases). Per germline, CDR1 MNHNY and CDR2 SVGAGI (reference sequence). There are 11 residues in the CDR3. Trimming stripped 8 bases from V and 10 bases from J, with 13 bases between. The CDR3 loop is CASATGIAQYF. As DNA, the CDR3 is TGTGCCAGCGCAACAGGGATCGCGCAGTATTTT.

V and J are TRBV18 and TRBJ1-2; possibly TRBD1 for D (5 bases). The germline V gene encodes CDR1 KGHSH and CDR2 LQKENI. V dropped 3 bases and J dropped 6 bases, with 11 bases sitting between them. The CDR3 has 13 residues. The CDR3 spells CASSPQGSHGYTF. DNA of the CDR3: TGTGCCAGCTCACCGCAGGGTTCCCATGGCTACACCTTC.

J is TRBJ2-1 and V is TRBV5-1; TRBD2 agrees at 13 bases. The CDR3 is 14 residues long. The J segment lost 8 bases and the V segment lost 8 bases, leaving 7 bases of the junction unmatched. Looked up from germline, CDR1 is SGHRS and CDR2 is YFSETQ. Here the CDR3 reads CASTRTSGSYEQFF. Written as DNA, the CDR3 is TGCGCCAGTACGAGGACTAGCGGGAGCTATGAGCAGTTCTTC.

The V gene is TRBV19, the J gene TRBJ2-1, with 11 nucleotides matching TRBD2. Unmatched junction bases numbered 9, after V lost 6 bases and J lost 5 bases. Germline V gene data show CDR1 as LNHDA and CDR2 as SQIVND (reference sequence). The CDR3 runs 16 residues. DNA of the CDR3: TGTGCCAGTAGGAGGGAATCTAGCGGGGGGAACAATGAGCAGTTCTTC. Its protein product is CASRRESSGGNNEQFF.

This sequence joins TRBV18 and TRBJ2-5, with 7 bases lining up with TRBD2. J gave up 3 bases and V 3 bases, and 1 base lay outside the gene matches. CDR1 is KGHSH, CDR2 LQKENI, per germline. This CDR3 is 13 amino acids long. The CDR3 region has the DNA TGTGCCAGCTCACCGGGACTAAAAGAGACCCAGTACTTC. It encodes CASSPGLKETQYF. The variable domain in full, with the rest retrieved from reference TRBV18 and TRBJ2-5, is NAGVMQNPRHLVRRRGQEARLRCSPMKGHSHVYWYRQLPEEGLKFMVYLQKENIIDESGMPKERFSAEFPKEGPSILRIQQVVRGDSAAYFCASSPGLKETQYFGPGTRLLVL.

The rearrangement joins TRBV5-1 to TRBJ1-2; weak D call: TRBD1 (6 bases). The germline gives CDR1 SGHRS, CDR2 YFSETQ. The CDR3 totals 14 residues. V lost 2 bases, J lost 4 bases, and 12 bases lay in between. CDR3 sequence: CASSLGQLSYGYTF. CDR3 in DNA: TGCGCCAGCAGCTTAGGACAGCTGAGCTATGGCTACACCTTC.

This clone was counted only a few times. The V and J genes are TRBV10-3 and TRBJ2-5, with D hard to call. This CDR3 contains 12 residues. Germline CDR1 reads ENHRY; CDR2 reads SYGVKD. The germline V and J ends were trimmed by 2 bases and 5 bases, with 6 bases remaining between them. This CDR3 reads CAISEDGETQYF. The CDR3 DNA sequence: TGTGCCATCAGTGAGGACGGGGAGACCCAGTACTTC.

The chain combines TRBV14 with TRBJ2-7; TRBD2 matches at 14 bases. This CDR3 comprises 15 residues. The V and J ends lost 2 bases and 7 bases, in that order; junction bases with no gene match: 4. Germline lookup yields CDR1 SGHDN and CDR2 FVKESK. CDR3 protein: CASSQYGLAGGEQYF. The CDR3 DNA is TGTGCCAGCAGCCAATATGGACTAGCGGGAGGAGAGCAGTACTTC.

The chain employs TRBV19 and TRBJ2-1; TRBD2 matches 9 bases. Trimming took 1 base from V and 8 from J; bases not matched to a gene: 6. This CDR3 spans 15 amino acids. The germline CDR1 and CDR2 sequences are LNHDA and SQIVND (reference sequence). CDR3 in amino acids: CASSIGAGGPDEQFF. The CDR3 nucleotides are TGTGCCAGTAGTATAGGGGCGGGGGGGCCGGATGAGCAGTTCTTC.

V gene TRBV6-1 combines with J gene TRBJ1-1, with a weak D call TRBD1 (5 bases). The CDR3 is 11 amino acids. Germline values: CDR1 MNHNS, CDR2 SASEGT. V shed 9 bases and J shed 5 bases, with 10 bases lying between them. The CDR3 reads CASHGGTEAFF. CDR3 sequence (DNA): TGTGCCAGTCACGGGGGTACTGAAGCTTTCTTT.

The rearrangement links TRBV6-1 to TRBJ2-7, with D tentatively TRBD1 (5 bases). Germline V CDR1 and CDR2: MNHNS, SASEGT. The CDR3 is 11 amino acids. V was shortened by 8 bases and J by 7 bases, with 12 bases between the two germline ends. Here the CDR3 reads CASYGRTEQYF. CDR3 nucleotides: TGTGCCAGCTATGGGCGGACAGAGCAGTACTTC.

The rearrangement uses TRBV19 and TRBJ1-3; possibly TRBD1 for D (5 bases). CDR1 and CDR2 (germline): LNHDA, SQIVND (reference sequence). The CDR3 loop spans 15 amino acids. Trimming cost V 9 bases and J 2 bases, with 17 bases left between them. DNA for the CDR3: TGTGCCAGCCACCCAGGGCAGGGCCCTGGAAACACCATATATTTT. Encoded protein: CASHPGQGPGNTIYF.

The chain uses TRBV6-6 and TRBJ2-1; D possibly corresponds to TRBD1 (6 bases). The CDR3 is made up of 15 amino acids. V was shortened by 4 bases and J by 6 bases, with 16 bases between the two germline ends. Per the germline V gene, CDR1 is MNHNY and CDR2 is SVGAGI (reference sequence). CDR3 protein: CASSSELWTANEQFF. CDR3 coding DNA: TGTGCCAGCAGTTCCGAACTTTGGACAGCCAATGAGCAGTTCTTC.

As DNA, the CDR3 is TGTGCCAGTAGTCAACCGGGTCGAAACACCGGGGAGCTGTTTTTT. This gives the protein CASSQPGRNTGELFF. This chain connects TRBV19 to TRBJ2-2; D remains unclear. Trimming cost V 5 bases and J 2 bases, with 12 bases left between them. The CDR3 runs to 15 residues. CDR1 and CDR2 (germline): LNHDA, SQIVND (reference sequence).

The chain has TRBV7-3 and TRBJ1-1, with a weak D call TRBD1 (6 bases). With 1 base removed from V and 3 bases from J, the gap between germline ends came to 6 bases. The CDR3 contains 13 residues. From germline, CDR1 is SGHTA and CDR2 FQGTGA. CDR3 protein: CASSLKGDTEAFF. DNA for the CDR3: TGTGCCAGCAGCTTAAAGGGGGACACTGAAGCTTTCTTT.

J is TRBJ2-3 and V is TRBV11-3, with 12 bases aligning to TRBD2. The CDR3 totals 16 residues. In germline, CDR1 is SGHNT, CDR2 YENEEA. After removal of 2 bases from V and 7 bases from J, the junction contained 7 bases not matched to a gene. In DNA, the CDR3 is TGTGCCAGCAGCTTAAGGGCTAGCGGGGGGGCTAATACGCAGTATTTT. Its translation: CASSLRASGGANTQYF.

The chain recombines TRBV11-3 with TRBJ1-1, with a tentative D call TRBD1 (5 bases). Germline loops: CDR1 SGHNT, CDR2 YENEEA. Trimming removed 2 bases from V and 5 bases from J, with 15 bases in between. The CDR3 has 15 residues. The CDR3 here is CASSLHVGEGTEAFF. The DNA of the CDR3 is TGTGCCAGCAGCTTACACGTAGGGGAGGGGACTGAAGCTTTCTTT.

The CDR3 region has the DNA TGTGCCAGCAGCCCCCCCGACAGGTATGAAGCTTTCTTT. This translates into CASSPPDRYEAFF. The rearrangement uses TRBV7-6 and TRBJ1-1; maybe TRBD1 (6 bases). The CDR3 consists of 13 residues. The ends were cut back, 5 bases at V and 7 bases at J, with 14 bases in the middle. Germline V lookup: CDR1 SGHVS, CDR2 FNYEAQ.

The chain combines TRBV2 with TRBJ2-2; D gene ambiguous. The CDR3 length is 13 residues. V was pared by 2 bases and J by 3 bases, with 4 bases between. Germline-derived CDR1 and CDR2 are SNHLY and FYNNEI. The CDR3 DNA reads TGTGCCAGCAGTGAACAGTACACCGGGGAGCTGTTTTTT. Amino acid sequence: CASSEQYTGELFF.

The rearrangement links TRBV6-1 to TRBJ2-7, with D tentatively TRBD2 (5 bases). The V and J ends lost 4 bases and 3 bases respectively, with 13 bases between them. CDR3 length: 14 residues. Germline CDR1 MNHNS, CDR2 SASEGT. The CDR3 loop is CASSVDGNRYEQYF. The CDR3 nucleotides are TGTGCCAGCAGTGTAGACGGGAATCGCTACGAGCAGTACTTC.